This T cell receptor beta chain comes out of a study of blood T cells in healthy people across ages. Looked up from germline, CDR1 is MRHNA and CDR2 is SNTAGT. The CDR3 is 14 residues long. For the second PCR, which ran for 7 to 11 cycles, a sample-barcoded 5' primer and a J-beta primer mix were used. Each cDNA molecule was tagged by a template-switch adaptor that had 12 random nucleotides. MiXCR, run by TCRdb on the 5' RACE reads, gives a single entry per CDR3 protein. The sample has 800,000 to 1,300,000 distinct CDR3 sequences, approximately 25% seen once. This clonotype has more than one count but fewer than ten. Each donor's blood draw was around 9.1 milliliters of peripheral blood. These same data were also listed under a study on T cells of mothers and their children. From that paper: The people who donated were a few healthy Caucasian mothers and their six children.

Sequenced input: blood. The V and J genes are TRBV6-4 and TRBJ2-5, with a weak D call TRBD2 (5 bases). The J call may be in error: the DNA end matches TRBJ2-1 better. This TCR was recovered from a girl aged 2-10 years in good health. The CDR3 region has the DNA TGTGCCAGCAGTGTGTCATTAGCGCCTGATGAGCAGTTCTTC. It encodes CASSVSLAPDEQFF.